This paragraph covers one TCR beta chain sequence. Its specificity is unknown. TCRdb processed the 5' RACE reads anew with MiXCR; each CDR3 protein has one entry. The sample yields some 600,000 distinct CDR3 sequences, 17% seen once. The record originates from a study of T-cell memory formation after mild COVID-19. The V and J ends lost 7 bases and 3 bases respectively, with 21 bases between them. The CDR3 consists of 16 residues. The V gene's germline CDR1 is MNHEY and CDR2 SVGAGI. Study-wide results and limits: There was no confirmation that second-wave clones peaking on day 37 were SARS-CoV-2 specific.

Sequencing input: PBMCs or a T cell subset sorted from them (not recorded which). This clonotype was sampled from an adult woman who had mild COVID-19 (a few samples of this study predate the infection). Cell type and time point are not known. The chain couples TRBV6-5 to TRBJ1-2; weak D call: TRBD1 (5 bases). The CDR3 DNA reads as TGTGCCAGCACGCTAACCCCTGAAGGAGGGGACTATGGCTACACCTTC. Translated: CASTLTPEGGDYGYTF.